This entry features one T cell receptor beta chain sequence. What it recognizes is unknown. Profiling relied on immunoSEQ multiplex PCR, and the TCRdb table lists in-frame clones only, not all of them. The sample yields more than 50,000 clones, roughly 85% seen once. This record belongs to a study of OX40 agonist ivuxolimab in advanced cancers. General study findings and limits: Patients who responded partially at 0.1-3.0 mg/kg showed clonal expansion ranking among the lowest.

Peripheral blood came from all dose cohorts at three timepoints. CDR1 KGHSH and CDR2 LQKENI come from the germline V gene. The germline V and J ends were trimmed by 4 bases and 5 bases, with 15 bases remaining between them. This CDR3 has 15 amino acids. Sample: CD4+ or CD8+ T cells sorted from blood, taken in a trial of the OX40 agonist ivuxolimab. The rearrangement joins TRBV18 to TRBJ1-5; possibly TRBD1 for D (6 bases). The TCR comes from an adult with an advanced solid tumor such as melanoma, head and neck, liver or kidney cancer. The CDR3 DNA sequence: TGTGCCAGCTCACTCTTCCAGGGGCCCCATCAGCCCCAGCATTTT. It translates to CASSLFQGPHQPQHF. The entire variable domain, with the rest obtained from reference TRBV18 and TRBJ1-5, is as follows: NAGVMQNPRHLVRRRGQEARLRCSPMKGHSHVYWYRQLPEEGLKFMVYLQKENIIDESGMPKERFSAEFPKEGPSILRIQQVVRGDSAAYFCASSLFQGPHQPQHFGDGTRLSIL.